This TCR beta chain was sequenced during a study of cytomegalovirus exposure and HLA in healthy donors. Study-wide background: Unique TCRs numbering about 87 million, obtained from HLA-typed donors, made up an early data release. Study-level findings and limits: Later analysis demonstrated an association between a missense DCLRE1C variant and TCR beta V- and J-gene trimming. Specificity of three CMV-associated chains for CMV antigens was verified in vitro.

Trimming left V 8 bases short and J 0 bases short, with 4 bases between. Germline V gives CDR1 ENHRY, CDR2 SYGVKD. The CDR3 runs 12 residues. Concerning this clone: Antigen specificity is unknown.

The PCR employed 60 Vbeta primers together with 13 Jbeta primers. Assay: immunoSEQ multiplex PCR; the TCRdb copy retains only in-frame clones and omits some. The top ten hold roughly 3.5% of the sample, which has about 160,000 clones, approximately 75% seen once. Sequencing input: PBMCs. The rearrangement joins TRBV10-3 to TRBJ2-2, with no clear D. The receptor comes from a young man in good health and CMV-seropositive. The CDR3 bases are TGTGCCATCTCAGCGAACACCGGGGAGCTGTTTTTT. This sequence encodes CAISANTGELFF.